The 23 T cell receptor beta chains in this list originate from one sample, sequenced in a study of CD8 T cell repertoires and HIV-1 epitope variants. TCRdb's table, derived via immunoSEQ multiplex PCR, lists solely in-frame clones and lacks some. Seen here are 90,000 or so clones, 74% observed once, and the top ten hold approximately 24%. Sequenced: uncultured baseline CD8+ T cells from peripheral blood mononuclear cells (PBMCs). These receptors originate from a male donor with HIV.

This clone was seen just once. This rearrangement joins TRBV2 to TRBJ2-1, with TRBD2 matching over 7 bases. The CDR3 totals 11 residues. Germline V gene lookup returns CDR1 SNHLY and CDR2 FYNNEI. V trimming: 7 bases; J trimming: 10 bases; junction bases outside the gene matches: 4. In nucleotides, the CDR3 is TGTGCCAGCAAGACTAGCTTGGAGCAGTTCTTC. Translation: CASKTSLEQFF.

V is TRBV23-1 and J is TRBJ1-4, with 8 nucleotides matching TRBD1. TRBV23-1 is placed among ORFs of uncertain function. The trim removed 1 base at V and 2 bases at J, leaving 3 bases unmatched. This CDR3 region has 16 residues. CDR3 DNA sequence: TGCGCCAGCAGTCAATGGTACAGGGGGACTAATGAAAAACTGTTTTTT. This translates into CASSQWYRGTNEKLFF.

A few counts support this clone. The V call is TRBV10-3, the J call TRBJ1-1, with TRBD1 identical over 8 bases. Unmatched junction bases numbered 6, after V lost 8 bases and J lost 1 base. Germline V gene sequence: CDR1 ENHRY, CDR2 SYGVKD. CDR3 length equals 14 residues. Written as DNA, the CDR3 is TGTGCCATCGCTACAGGGGGGACGAACACTGAAGCTTTCTTT. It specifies CAIATGGTNTEAFF.

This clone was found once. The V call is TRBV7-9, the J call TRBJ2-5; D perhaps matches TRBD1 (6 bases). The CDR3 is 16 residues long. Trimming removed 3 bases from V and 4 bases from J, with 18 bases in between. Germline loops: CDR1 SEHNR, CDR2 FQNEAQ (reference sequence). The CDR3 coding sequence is TGTGCCAGCAGCTTCCCTCAACTATGGGGGCTAGAGACCCAGTACTTC. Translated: CASSFPQLWGLETQYF.

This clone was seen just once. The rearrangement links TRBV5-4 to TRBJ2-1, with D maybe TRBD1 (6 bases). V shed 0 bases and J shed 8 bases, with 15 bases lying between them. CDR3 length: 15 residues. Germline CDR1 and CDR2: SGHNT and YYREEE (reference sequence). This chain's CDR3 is CASSLVVSGDDEQFF. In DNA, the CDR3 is TGTGCCAGCAGCTTGGTTGTGTCAGGGGACGATGAGCAGTTCTTC.

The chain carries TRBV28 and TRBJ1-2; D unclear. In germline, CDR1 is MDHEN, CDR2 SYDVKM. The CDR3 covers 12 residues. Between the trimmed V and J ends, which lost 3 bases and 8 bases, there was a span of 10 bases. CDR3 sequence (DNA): TGTGCCAGCAGTTTGGTTGAATTGGGCTACACCTTC. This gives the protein CASSLVELGYTF.

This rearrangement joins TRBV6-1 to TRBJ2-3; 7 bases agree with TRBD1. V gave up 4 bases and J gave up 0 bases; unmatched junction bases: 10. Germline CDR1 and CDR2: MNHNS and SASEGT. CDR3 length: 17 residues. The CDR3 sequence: CASSGPWDSPSTDTQYF. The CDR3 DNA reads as TGTGCCAGCAGTGGCCCCTGGGACAGTCCTAGCACAGATACGCAGTATTTT.

CDR3 nucleotides: TGCGCCAGCAGCTTAGGCGGGCTAGGATACGAGCAGTACTTC. Its translation is CASSLGGLGYEQYF. The chain employs TRBV5-1 and TRBJ2-7, with a weak D call TRBD2 (5 bases). Germline CDR1 SGHRS, CDR2 YFSETQ. Trimming shortened V by 2 bases and J by 4 bases, and 13 bases separated the two germline ends. This CDR3 comprises 14 residues. The full variable domain, in which reference TRBV5-1 and TRBJ2-7 provide the parts outside the CDR3, is KAGVTQTPRYLIKTRGQQVTLSCSPISGHRSVSWYQQTPGQGLQFLFEYFSETQRNKGNFPGRFSGRQFSNSRSEMNVSTLELGDSALYLCASSLGGLGYEQYFGPGTRLTVT.

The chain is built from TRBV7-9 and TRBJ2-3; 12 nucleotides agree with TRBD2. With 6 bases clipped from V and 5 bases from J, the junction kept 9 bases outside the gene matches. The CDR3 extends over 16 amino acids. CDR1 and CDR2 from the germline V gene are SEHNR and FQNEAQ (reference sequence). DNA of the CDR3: TGTGCCAGCAGACAAGGACTAGCGGGGTCAGAAGATACGCAGTATTTT. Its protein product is CASRQGLAGSEDTQYF.

The CDR3 reads CASSLRFLAGGSVDEQFF. CDR3 DNA sequence: TGTGCCAGCAGCTTGAGATTCTTAGCGGGGGGTTCTGTCGATGAGCAGTTCTTC. V and J are TRBV7-2 and TRBJ2-1, with 10 bases fitting TRBD2. This CDR3 region has 18 residues. Germline CDR1 reads SGHTA; CDR2 reads FQGNSA. The V and J ends lost 3 bases and 8 bases, in that order; junction bases with no gene match: 16.

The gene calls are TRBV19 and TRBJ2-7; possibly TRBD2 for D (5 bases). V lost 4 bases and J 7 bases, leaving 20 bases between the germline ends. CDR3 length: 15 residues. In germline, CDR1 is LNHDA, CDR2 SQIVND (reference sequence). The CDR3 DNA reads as TGTGCCAGTAGTAGCGGACGGAGGCAGGCGGGTGAGCAGTACTTC. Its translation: CASSSGRRQAGEQYF.

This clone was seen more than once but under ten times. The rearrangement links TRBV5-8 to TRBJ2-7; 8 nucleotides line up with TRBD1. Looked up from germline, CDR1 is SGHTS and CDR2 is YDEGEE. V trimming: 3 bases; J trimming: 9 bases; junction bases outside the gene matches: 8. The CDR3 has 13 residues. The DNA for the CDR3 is TGTGCCAGCAGCTCGGACAGGGAAGATTTGCAGTACTTC. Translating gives CASSSDREDLQYF.

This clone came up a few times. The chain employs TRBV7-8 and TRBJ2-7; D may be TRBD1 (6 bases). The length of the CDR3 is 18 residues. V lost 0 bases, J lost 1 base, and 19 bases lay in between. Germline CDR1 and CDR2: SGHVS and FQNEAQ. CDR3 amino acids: CASSLAAGQLRSSYEQYF. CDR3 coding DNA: TGTGCCAGCAGCTTAGCTGCCGGACAGCTTCGCTCTTCCTACGAGCAGTACTTC. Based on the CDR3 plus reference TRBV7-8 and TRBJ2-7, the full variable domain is GAGVSQSPRYKVAKRGQDVALRCDPISGHVSLFWYQQALGQGPEFLTYFQNEAQLDKSGLPSDRFFAERPEGSVSTLKIQRTQQEDSAVYLCASSLAAGQLRSSYEQYFGPGTRLTVT.

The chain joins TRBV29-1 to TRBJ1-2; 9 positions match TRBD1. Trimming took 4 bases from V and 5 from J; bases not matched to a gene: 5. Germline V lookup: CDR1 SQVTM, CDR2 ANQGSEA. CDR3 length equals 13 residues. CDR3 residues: CSVVDRGHYGYTF. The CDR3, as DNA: TGCAGCGTTGTGGACAGGGGCCATTATGGCTACACCTTC. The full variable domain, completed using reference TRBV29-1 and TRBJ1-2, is SAVISQKPSRDICQRGTSLTIQCQVDSQVTMMFWYRQQPGQSLTLIATANQGSEATYESGFVIDKFPISRPNLTFSTLTVSNMSPEDSSIYLCSVVDRGHYGYTFGSGTRLTVV.

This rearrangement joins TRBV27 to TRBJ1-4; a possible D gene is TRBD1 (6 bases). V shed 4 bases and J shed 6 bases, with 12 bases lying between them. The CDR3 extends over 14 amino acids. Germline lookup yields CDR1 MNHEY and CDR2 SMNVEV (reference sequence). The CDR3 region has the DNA TGTGCCAGCAGTTCGGGGGGGGCGGATGAAAAACTGTTTTTT. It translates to CASSSGGADEKLFF.

The DNA of the CDR3 is TGCGCCAGCAGCGTTGGGACAGGTAATCAGCCCCAGCATTTT. This sequence encodes CASSVGTGNQPQHF. This chain uses TRBV5-1 with TRBJ1-5; TRBD1 matches 8 bases. After removal of 4 bases from V and 4 bases from J, the junction contained 4 bases not matched to a gene. In germline, CDR1 is SGHRS, CDR2 YFSETQ. This CDR3 region has 14 residues.

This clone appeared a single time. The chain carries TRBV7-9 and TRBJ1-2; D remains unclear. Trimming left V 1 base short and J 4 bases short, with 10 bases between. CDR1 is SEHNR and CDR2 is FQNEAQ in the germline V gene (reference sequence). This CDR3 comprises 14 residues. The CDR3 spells CASSLEGAFYGYTF. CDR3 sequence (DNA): TGTGCCAGCAGCTTAGAAGGAGCCTTCTATGGCTACACCTTC. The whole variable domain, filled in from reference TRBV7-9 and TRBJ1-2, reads DTGVSQNPRHKITKRGQNVTFRCDPISEHNRLYWYRQTLGQGPEFLTYFQNEAQLEKSRLLSDRFSAERPKGSFSTLEIQRTEQGDSAMYLCASSLEGAFYGYTFGSGTRLTVV.

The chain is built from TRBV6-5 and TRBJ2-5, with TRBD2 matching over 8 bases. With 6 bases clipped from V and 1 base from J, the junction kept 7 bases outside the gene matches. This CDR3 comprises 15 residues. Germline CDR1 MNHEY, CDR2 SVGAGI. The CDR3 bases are TGTGCCAGCAGCCGCTCACTAGCGGCCCAAGAGACCCAGTACTTC. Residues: CASSRSLAAQETQYF.

CDR3 loop: CASSTTGGGSGNTIYF. For the CDR3, the DNA is TGCGCCAGCAGCACGACAGGGGGAGGTTCTGGAAACACCATATATTTT. V is TRBV5-1 and J is TRBJ1-3, with TRBD1 matching 9 bases. The CDR3 spans 16 residues. The germline V gene encodes CDR1 SGHRS and CDR2 YFSETQ. The trim removed 4 bases at V and 1 base at J, leaving 6 bases unmatched.

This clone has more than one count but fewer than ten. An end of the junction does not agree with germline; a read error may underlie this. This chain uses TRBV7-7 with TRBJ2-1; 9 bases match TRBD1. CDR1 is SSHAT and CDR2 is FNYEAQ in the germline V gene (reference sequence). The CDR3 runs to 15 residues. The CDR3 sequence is CASSLASGQGNEQFF. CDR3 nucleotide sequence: TGTGCTAGCAGCTTAGCGTCTGGACAGGGGAATGAGCAGTTCTTC.

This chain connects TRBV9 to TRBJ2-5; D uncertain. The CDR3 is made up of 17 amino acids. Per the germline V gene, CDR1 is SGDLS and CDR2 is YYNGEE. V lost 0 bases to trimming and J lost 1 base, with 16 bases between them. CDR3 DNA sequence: TGTGCCAGCAGCGTAGATGGGATTTATGGGCCCCAAGAGACCCAGTACTTC. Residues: CASSVDGIYGPQETQYF.

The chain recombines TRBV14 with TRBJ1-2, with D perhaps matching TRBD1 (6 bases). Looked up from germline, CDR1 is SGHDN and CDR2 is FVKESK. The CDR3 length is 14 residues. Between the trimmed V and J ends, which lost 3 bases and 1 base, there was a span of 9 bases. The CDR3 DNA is TGTGCCAGCAGCCAGGGGGCCGATAACTATGGCTACACCTTC. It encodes CASSQGADNYGYTF.

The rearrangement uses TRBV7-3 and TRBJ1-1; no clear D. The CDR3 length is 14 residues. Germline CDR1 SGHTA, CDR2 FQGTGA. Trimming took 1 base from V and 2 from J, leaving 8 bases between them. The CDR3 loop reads CASSLMGENTEAFF. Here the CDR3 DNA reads TGTGCCAGCAGCTTAATGGGTGAAAACACTGAAGCTTTCTTT.